This TCR beta chain appears in the sequencing data of a study of control samples from healthy donors and cancer patients. V trimming: 8 bases; J trimming: 0 bases; junction bases outside the gene matches: 2. CDR1 is SNHLY, CDR2 FYNNEI, per germline. The CDR3 has 14 residues. Sequenced by immunoSEQ multiplex PCR; TCRdb stores in-frame clones only, minus some. The sample lists around 70,000 clones; approximately 94% were seen once. This sequence joins TRBV2 and TRBJ2-3, with 10 bases matching TRBD1. The TCR was taken from a woman aged 25 to 39 in good health. Input material: blood. The CDR3 DNA is TGTGCCAGCCAGGGACAGGGGAGCACAGATACGCAGTATTTT. This encodes CASQGQGSTDTQYF.